Sequencing of this T cell receptor beta chain was carried out in a study of cytomegalovirus exposure and HLA in healthy donors. CDR1 SGHDT and CDR2 YYEEEE come from the germline V gene. The CDR3 runs 13 residues. The ends lost 4 bases at V and 5 bases at J; junction bases unmatched: 5. PCR involved 60 Vbeta and 13 Jbeta primers. The method was immunoSEQ multiplex PCR; TCRdb's version includes in-frame clones alone and lacks a portion of them. The sample lists approximately 110,000 clones, approximately 60% occurring once. The chain recombines TRBV5-6 with TRBJ1-1, with 7 bases fitting TRBD1. The clonotype comes from a woman between 25 and 40 years old in good health and CMV-seronegative. Sequences were obtained from PBMCs. CDR3 region: CASSLQGLTEAFF. The CDR3 DNA reads as TGTGCCAGCAGCCTACAGGGGCTGACTGAAGCTTTCTTT.